The 11 T cell receptor beta chains reported below all come from one sample, sequenced in a study of cytomegalovirus exposure and HLA in healthy donors (dated by TCRdb to 2016 to 2017). Libraries were prepared through the immunoSEQ multiplex PCR assay. For the multiplex PCR, a mixture combining 60 forward primers for TCR Vbeta segments and 13 reverse primers for TCR Jbeta segments was used. As stored in TCRdb, this immuneACCESS dataset retains in-frame rearrangements with V and J assigned. A fraction of the clones does not appear; measured against another copy, unresolved V genes explain less than half of the discrepancy, and the remainder lacks a known reason. For this sample there are about 43,000 clones; 50% to 75% appear just once. In total, the top ten clones hold more than 8.5% of the sample. What was sequenced was PBMCs. Receptors originate from a human donor in good health.

The chain employs TRBV30 and TRBJ1-2, with TRBD1 matching 9 bases. CDR3 length: 13 residues. CDR1 and CDR2 (germline): GTSNPN, SVGIG (reference sequence). V trimming: 4 bases; J trimming: 7 bases; junction bases outside the gene matches: 7. The DNA for the CDR3 is TGTGCCTGGACCGGGACAGGGTTTATTGGCTACACCTTC. Amino acids: CAWTGTGFIGYTF.

The chain recombines TRBV6-6 with TRBJ2-7; no clear D. Germline V gene sequence: CDR1 MNHNY, CDR2 SVGAGI (reference sequence). The CDR3 spans 15 residues. V lost 0 bases to trimming and J lost 0 bases, with 9 bases between them. CDR3 coding DNA: TGTGCCAGCAGTTACTCCCAGGCAAGCTCCTACGAGCAGTACTTC. Its protein is CASSYSQASSYEQYF.

V and J are TRBV30 and TRBJ2-7; perhaps TRBD1 as D (6 bases). Trimming pared 3 bases from V and 4 bases from J, leaving 13 bases between. The CDR3 totals 13 residues. Germline V lookup: CDR1 GTSNPN, CDR2 SVGIG (reference sequence). The CDR3: CAWRIAGEYEQYF. CDR3 DNA: TGTGCCTGGAGAATAGCAGGGGAATACGAGCAGTACTTC. Filled out from reference TRBV30 and TRBJ2-7, the complete variable domain reads SQTIHQWPATLVQPVGSPLSLECTVEGTSNPNLYWYRQAAGRGLQLLFYSVGIGQISSEVPQNLSASRPQDRQFILSSKKLLLSDSGFYLCAWRIAGEYEQYFGPGTRLTVT.

J is TRBJ2-5 and V is TRBV4-2; 10 positions match TRBD2. J gave up 2 bases and V 1 base, and 1 base lay outside the gene matches. Germline V gene sequence: CDR1 LGHNA, CDR2 YNFKEQ. This CDR3 has 15 amino acids. DNA of the CDR3: TGTGCCAGCAGCCAAGGACTAGCGGGTCAAGAGACCCAGTACTTC. It codes for CASSQGLAGQETQYF.

The gene calls are TRBV5-6 and TRBJ1-2; D is uncertain. The V and J ends lost 5 bases and 7 bases respectively, with 12 bases between them. The CDR3 has 12 residues. CDR1 and CDR2 (germline): SGHDT, YYEEEE. CDR3 in amino acids: CASRSSASGYTF. The CDR3 coding sequence is TGTGCCAGCAGGAGTTCTGCGAGTGGCTACACCTTC.

The rearrangement links TRBV7-2 to TRBJ2-3, with 11 nucleotides matching TRBD1. V shed 5 bases, J shed 4 bases, and the junction held 5 bases outside the gene matches. The germline V gene has CDR1 SGHTA and CDR2 FQGNSA. CDR3 length equals 15 residues. The CDR3: CASSPRTGGPDTQYF. CDR3 DNA sequence: TGTGCCAGCAGCCCTCGGACAGGGGGCCCAGATACGCAGTATTTT. Full variable domain (remainder filled in from reference TRBV7-2 and TRBJ2-3): GAGVSQSPSNKVTEKGKDVELRCDPISGHTALYWYRQSLGQGLEFLIYFQGNSAPDKSGLPSDRFSAERTGGSVSTLTIQRTQQEDSAVYLCASSPRTGGPDTQYFGPGTRLTVL.

The rearrangement joins TRBV18 to TRBJ1-1; D might be TRBD1 (5 bases). The germline CDR1 and CDR2 sequences are KGHSH and LQKENI. The CDR3 has 14 residues. V was cut by 0 bases and J by 5 bases, with 10 bases left in between. CDR3 in amino acids: CASSPPSPGTEAFF. CDR3 in DNA: TGTGCCAGCTCACCACCCTCCCCAGGGACTGAAGCTTTCTTT.

This clone is a singleton in its sample. DNA for the CDR3: TGCGCCAGCAGCTTTCTAGCGGGGGGGCCGGGAGAGCAGTTCTTC. Protein product: CASSFLAGGPGEQFF. The chain links TRBV5-1 to TRBJ2-1; 12 bases are shared with TRBD2. The ends lost 2 bases at V and 10 bases at J; junction bases unmatched: 7. CDR3 length: 15 residues. CDR1 SGHRS and CDR2 YFSETQ come from the germline V gene.

In its sample, this clone was seen a few times. This chain links TRBV6-1 with TRBJ1-5; 7 nucleotides agree with TRBD1. Germline V gene lookup returns CDR1 MNHNS and CDR2 SASEGT. The CDR3 length is 14 residues. With 6 bases clipped from V and 5 bases from J, the junction kept 7 bases outside the gene matches. CDR3 coding DNA: TGTGCCAGCAGGACAGGGTTGAGGGATCAGCCCCAGCATTTT. Protein sequence: CASRTGLRDQPQHF.

The V call is TRBV6-5, the J call TRBJ1-2; 9 bases agree with TRBD1. After removal of 5 bases from V and 1 base from J, the junction contained 5 bases not matched to a gene. The CDR3 is 15 residues long. The germline gives CDR1 MNHEY, CDR2 SVGAGI. The CDR3 bases are TGTGCCAGCAGTCGTGGGACAGGGATTAACTATGGCTACACCTTC. It translates to CASSRGTGINYGYTF.

The sample holds one count of this clone. The chain is built from TRBV12-5 and TRBJ1-5; TRBD1 is a possible D gene (5 bases). The germline V gene has CDR1 LGHNT and CDR2 FRNRAP. The CDR3 covers 13 residues. V lost 7 bases, J lost 5 bases, and 12 bases lay in between. CDR3 residues: CASAGSGDQPQHF. The CDR3 coding sequence is TGTGCTAGTGCAGGGTCTGGGGATCAGCCCCAGCATTTT.